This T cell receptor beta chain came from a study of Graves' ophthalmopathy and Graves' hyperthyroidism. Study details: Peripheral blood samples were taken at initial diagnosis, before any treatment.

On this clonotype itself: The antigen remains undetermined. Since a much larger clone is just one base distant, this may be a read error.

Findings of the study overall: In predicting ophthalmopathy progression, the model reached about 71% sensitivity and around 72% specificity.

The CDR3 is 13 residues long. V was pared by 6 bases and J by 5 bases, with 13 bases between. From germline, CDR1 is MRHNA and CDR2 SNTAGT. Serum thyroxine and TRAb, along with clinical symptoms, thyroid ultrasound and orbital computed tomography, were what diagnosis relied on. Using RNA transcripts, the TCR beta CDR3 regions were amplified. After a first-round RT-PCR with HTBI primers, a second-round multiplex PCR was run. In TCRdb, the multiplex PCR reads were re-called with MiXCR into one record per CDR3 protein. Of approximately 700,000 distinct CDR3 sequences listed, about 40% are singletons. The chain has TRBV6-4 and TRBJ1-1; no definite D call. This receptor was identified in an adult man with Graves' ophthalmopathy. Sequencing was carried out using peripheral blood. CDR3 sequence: CASRTDRRTEAFF. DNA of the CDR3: TGTGCCAGCAGGACTGATAGGAGGACTGAAGCTTTCTTT.